These 26 T cell receptor beta chains were sequenced from one sample in a study of T cells in Graves' hyperthyroidism and ophthalmopathy. Amplification yielded TCR beta CDR3 regions, with RNA transcripts as the source. Carried out on the TCR CDR3, a first-round RT-PCR used the HTBI primer set. TCRdb redid the calling of the multiplex PCR reads with MiXCR, one entry per CDR3 protein. The data hold hundreds of thousands of distinct CDR3 sequences, with less than 15% observed a single time. Material for sequencing was blood. These receptors were collected from a woman aged 18-29 years with Graves' hyperthyroidism.

This chain uses TRBV19 with TRBJ1-6; possible D gene TRBD1, 5 bases. V gave up 7 bases and J gave up 7 bases, with 11 bases separating them. The CDR3 extends over 13 amino acids. Germline V gives CDR1 LNHDA, CDR2 SQIVND (reference sequence). The CDR3 bases are TGTGCCAGTATCGGGGCCTTCAATTCACCCCTCCACTTT. Its protein is CASIGAFNSPLHF.

This clonotype was seen at least ten times. This chain links TRBV12-3 or TRBV12-4 with TRBJ1-5; 8 bases fit TRBD1. V shed 4 bases, J shed 4 bases, and the junction held 3 bases outside the gene matches. The CDR3 is 14 residues long. The CDR3 DNA reads as TGTGCCAGCAGTTGGACAGGGAGGAATCAGCCCCAGCATTTT. Translated: CASSWTGRNQPQHF.

The chain has TRBV28 and TRBJ2-7; tentatively, D is TRBD1 (5 bases). Trimming pared 2 bases from V and 3 bases from J, leaving 14 bases between. The CDR3 is 15 amino acids. Looked up from germline, CDR1 is MDHEN and CDR2 is SYDVKM. CDR3 sequence reads: CASSLGAALGYEQYF. CDR3 coding DNA: TGTGCCAGCAGTTTAGGGGCAGCTTTAGGCTACGAGCAGTACTTC.

A note on this clonotype: Since a much larger clone is just one base distant, this may be a read error. The CDR3 is CSVVRDRMPYEQFF. The DNA for the CDR3 is TGCAGCGTTGTCCGGGACAGAATGCCCTACGAGCAGTTCTTC. This sequence joins TRBV29-1 and TRBJ2-7; TRBD1 matches 7 bases. The closer fit of TRBJ2-1 to the DNA end suggests the J call may be wrong. CDR3 length: 14 residues. Germline values: CDR1 SQVTM, CDR2 ANQGSEA.

V gene TRBV5-1 combines with J gene TRBJ2-6; 7 bases line up with TRBD1. The CDR3 has 17 amino acids. V lost 1 base to trimming and J lost 1 base; unmatched junction nucleotides: 5. Germline V lookup: CDR1 SGHRS, CDR2 YFSETQ. CDR3 bases: TGCGCCAGCAGCTTGCTCAGGGGGATTTCTGGGGCCAACGTCCTGACTTTC. Protein product: CASSLLRGISGANVLTF.

The chain recombines TRBV20-1 with TRBJ2-5; 8 bases map to TRBD2. This CDR3 comprises 16 residues. Germline trimming cut 6 bases from V and 3 bases from J; bases unmatched to any gene: 15. The germline CDR1 and CDR2 sequences are DFQATT and SNEGSKA (reference sequence). CDR3 nucleotides: TGCAGTGCCCGGATATTGTTAGCGGGGTCCGAAGAGACCCAGTACTTC. Protein: CSARILLAGSEETQYF.

This clonotype was recorded a few times. The chain combines TRBV7-9 with TRBJ2-2; D is possibly TRBD1 (6 bases). The V end lost 4 bases, the J end lost 9 bases, and 6 bases lay between the germline ends. The CDR3 contains 11 residues. Germline V CDR1 and CDR2: SEHNR, FQNEAQ (reference sequence). The chain's CDR3 is CASSWGRELFF. CDR3 coding DNA: TGTGCCAGCAGCTGGGGGCGGGAGCTGTTTTTT.

This clonotype was counted at least ten times. This chain joins TRBV10-1 and TRBJ2-1; weak D call: TRBD1 (6 bases). This CDR3 is built from 12 residues. Germline V lookup: CDR1 WNHNN, CDR2 SYGVQD (reference sequence). V lost 3 bases to trimming and J lost 8 bases, with 8 bases between them. CDR3: CASSEAGDEQFF. CDR3 nucleotide sequence: TGCGCCAGCAGTGAAGCAGGGGATGAGCAGTTCTTC.

This clonotype was seen repeatedly, ten times or more. V usage is TRBV10-3 and J usage is TRBJ1-1; D ambiguous. Trimming removed 0 bases at V and 0 bases at J, with 5 bases between. CDR1 ENHRY and CDR2 SYGVKD come from the germline V gene. This CDR3 spans 14 amino acids. CDR3 sequence: CAISESAVNTEAFF. The CDR3 nucleotides are TGTGCCATCAGTGAGTCAGCCGTGAACACTGAAGCTTTCTTT.

This clonotype showed up many times. The chain couples TRBV18 to TRBJ2-1, with 11 bases lining up with TRBD2. Trimming took 3 bases from V and 3 from J; bases not matched to a gene: 1. Germline values: CDR1 KGHSH, CDR2 LQKENI. CDR3 length equals 15 residues. This chain's CDR3 is CASSPGLADYNEQFF. The DNA of the CDR3 is TGTGCCAGCTCACCGGGACTAGCGGACTACAATGAGCAGTTCTTC.

This clonotype was found once. CDR3 sequence reads: CASGAGTYGYTF. In DNA, the CDR3 is TGTGCTTCGGGGGCAGGGACCTATGGCTACACCTTC. The chain is built from TRBV7-9 and TRBJ1-2; possibly TRBD1 for D (6 bases). This CDR3 has 12 amino acids. CDR1 is SEHNR, CDR2 FQNEAQ, per germline (reference sequence).

This clonotype was detected many times. The V gene is TRBV3-1, the J gene TRBJ2-3; D may be TRBD2 (6 bases). This CDR3 has 15 amino acids. The germline V gene has CDR1 LGHDT and CDR2 YNNKEL (reference sequence). The V end was cut by 4 bases, the J end by 4 bases, with 15 bases between. CDR3: CASSLRGTPPDTQYF. In nucleotides, the CDR3 is TGTGCCAGCAGCCTCCGTGGGACTCCACCAGATACGCAGTATTTT.

This clonotype was observed at least ten times. The V gene is TRBV2, the J gene TRBJ2-7; 9 nucleotides line up with TRBD2. From germline, CDR1 is SNHLY and CDR2 FYNNEI. This CDR3 contains 12 residues. V was clipped by 6 bases and J by 9 bases; unmatched bases: 6. The CDR3 DNA reads as TGTGCCAGCAGCCCCGCGGGGGGGGTGCAGTACTTC. Translation gives CASSPAGGVQYF.

The sample holds many counts of this clonotype. V and J are TRBV18 and TRBJ2-1; 14 nucleotides match TRBD2. Germline assignment: CDR1 KGHSH and CDR2 LQKENI. V dropped 2 bases and J dropped 4; count of bases not matched to a gene: 7. The CDR3 runs to 18 residues. CDR3 amino acids: CASSPGTSGRGVYNEQFF. The CDR3 DNA follows: TGTGCCAGCTCACCAGGGACTAGCGGGAGAGGGGTGTACAATGAGCAGTTCTTC.

This clonotype was observed a handful of times. This chain links TRBV19 with TRBJ2-1; 10 nucleotides match TRBD1. The CDR3 has 15 residues. J was trimmed by 7 bases and V by 5 bases; bases with no gene match: 8. Germline assignment: CDR1 LNHDA and CDR2 SQIVND (reference sequence). CDR3 residues: CASSLPGTGVNEQFF. DNA for the CDR3: TGTGCCAGTAGTTTACCCGGGACAGGGGTGAATGAGCAGTTCTTC.

This clonotype was found once. Being one base from a much bigger clone, this may be a read error. V and J are TRBV12-3 or TRBV12-4 and TRBJ2-1; TRBD2 matches at 10 bases. V lost 3 bases and J lost 3; bases outside the gene matches: 8. The CDR3 length is 17 residues. The CDR3 DNA follows: TGTGCCAGCAGTTTGGACGGACTAGCGGATGACTACAATGAGCAGTTCTTC. Translated, it gives CASSLDGLADDYNEQFF.

This clonotype was seen at least ten times. The V and J genes are TRBV30 and TRBJ1-1, with no clear D. V lost 3 bases, J lost 5 bases, and 16 bases lay in between. This CDR3 is 14 amino acids long. Germline CDR1 GTSNPN, CDR2 SVGIG (reference sequence). CDR3 protein: CAWSRGGQRTEAFF. CDR3 DNA: TGTGCCTGGAGCCGCGGTGGCCAAAGGACTGAAGCTTTCTTT.

This clonotype was observed many times. This chain joins TRBV6-2 or TRBV6-3 and TRBJ1-1, with TRBD1 identical over 10 bases. Trimming cost V 6 bases and J 3 bases; bases outside gene matches: 4. Germline lookup yields CDR1 MNHEY and CDR2 SVGEGT. The CDR3 has 14 amino acids. The CDR3 is CASRTGTGDTEAFF. Written as DNA, the CDR3 is TGTGCCAGCAGAACCGGGACAGGGGACACTGAAGCTTTCTTT.

The chain is built from TRBV7-9 and TRBJ2-2; D remains unclear. CDR3 size: 11 residues. With 2 bases removed from V and 9 bases from J, the gap between germline ends came to 4 bases. CDR1 and CDR2 from the germline V gene are SEHNR and FQNEAQ (reference sequence). The CDR3 DNA reads TGTGCCAGCAGCTTAAACCGGGAGCTGTTTTTT. Translated, it gives CASSLNRELFF.

The chain recombines TRBV9 with TRBJ2-1; the match to TRBD2 covers 8 bases. The V gene end was trimmed by 3 bases and the J gene end by 8 bases; junction bases not matched to a gene: 13. Germline V gene data show CDR1 as SGDLS and CDR2 as YYNGEE. The length of the CDR3 is 16 residues. The DNA for the CDR3 is TGTGCCAGCAGCGGGCCGGGGGGGGACGGTTACTATGAGCAGTTCTTC. Protein: CASSGPGGDGYYEQFF. The variable domain in full, completed from reference TRBV9 and TRBJ2-1, reads DSGVTQTPKHLITATGQRVTLRCSPRSGDLSVYWYQQSLDQGLQFLIQYYNGEERAKGNILERFSAQQFPDLHSELNLSSLELGDSALYFCASSGPGGDGYYEQFFGPGTRLTVL.

This clonotype was seen repeatedly, ten times or more. The chain carries TRBV2 and TRBJ2-7; no definite D call. Germline CDR1 and CDR2: SNHLY and FYNNEI. This CDR3 is built from 16 residues. Deletions cut 2 bases from V and 5 bases from J, with 19 bases between. As DNA, the CDR3 is TGTGCCAGCAGTGAAAACCCCCCGAGGCCACCCCACGAGCAGTACTTC. Translation gives CASSENPPRPPHEQYF.

This clonotype has more than one count but fewer than ten. The V and J genes are TRBV29-1 and TRBJ2-1, with no clear D. Germline values: CDR1 SQVTM, CDR2 ANQGSEA. Trimming took 8 bases from V and 0 from J, leaving 17 bases between them. The CDR3 loop spans 15 amino acids. Written as DNA, the CDR3 is TGCAGCTCCAATGGGCGTACGACCTCCTACAATGAGCAGTTCTTC. Its protein product is CSSNGRTTSYNEQFF.

This clonotype was counted many times. The chain recombines TRBV7-2 with TRBJ2-7; TRBD1 is a possible D gene (6 bases). Trimming took off 4 bases at V and 0 bases at J, with 13 bases between the two ends. The CDR3 totals 15 residues. The germline V gene has CDR1 SGHTA and CDR2 FQGNSA. The CDR3 nucleotides are TGTGCCAGCAGCTCCCAGGGGAGCCCCTCCTACGAGCAGTACTTC. As protein: CASSSQGSPSYEQYF. Variable domain in full (rest from reference TRBV7-2 and TRBJ2-7): GAGVSQSPSNKVTEKGKDVELRCDPISGHTALYWYRQSLGQGLEFLIYFQGNSAPDKSGLPSDRFSAERTGGSVSTLTIQRTQQEDSAVYLCASSSQGSPSYEQYFGPGTRLTVT.

This clonotype was detected many times. V is TRBV20-1 and J is TRBJ1-6; D is possibly TRBD1 (6 bases). Germline CDR1 reads DFQATT; CDR2 reads SNEGSKA (reference sequence). V lost 2 bases, J lost 7 bases, and 30 bases lay in between. The CDR3 consists of 20 residues. The CDR3 spells CSARPIRGGDTEYRNSPLHF. CDR3 DNA: TGCAGTGCTAGACCTATCCGGGGTGGGGACACCGAATATAGGAATTCACCCCTCCACTTT.

This clonotype was detected a few times. This rearrangement joins TRBV25-1 to TRBJ2-3; D perhaps matches TRBD2 (5 bases). The CDR3 has 15 amino acids. The germline V gene encodes CDR1 MGHDK and CDR2 SYGVNS. Trimming pared 3 bases from V and 2 bases from J, leaving 12 bases between. CDR3 residues: CASSDSDYHTDTQYF. The CDR3 region has the DNA TGTGCCAGCAGTGATAGTGACTACCACACAGATACGCAGTATTTT.

As for this clonotype: Germline is not matched at one junction end, which may reflect a read error. This chain joins TRBV15 and TRBJ2-4; TRBD2 aligns across 7 bases. The CDR3 is 16 residues long. The germline CDR1 and CDR2 sequences are LNHNV and YYDKDF (reference sequence). CDR3 nucleotides: TGTGCCACCAGCAGGGGGGGGGATAAAGCCAAAAACATTCGGTACTTC. Translated: CATSRGGDKAKNIRYF.